The clone carrying this T cell receptor beta chain was detected ten times or more. Its antigen remains unidentified. In patients aged 18 to 65, hyperthyroidism was newly diagnosed, with duration under 2 months. The authors took PBMCs from 8 to 10 ml fresh peripheral blood. This entry belongs to a study of T cells in Graves' hyperthyroidism and ophthalmopathy. Overall study findings and caveats: Blood also held most thyroid clonotypes expanded beyond 0.001. Separating ophthalmopathy from stable hyperthyroidism was achieved by a 13 V-J model.

V lost 2 bases, J lost 3 bases, and 13 bases stayed unmatched. This CDR3 has 18 amino acids. Germline V gene sequence: CDR1 SGHVS, CDR2 FQNEAQ. The source material, RNA transcripts, was used to amplify TCR beta CDR3 regions. Initially, a first-round RT-PCR of the TCR CDR3 employed the HTBI primer set. TCRdb redid the calling of the multiplex PCR reads with MiXCR, one entry per CDR3 protein. The table has around 440,000 distinct CDR3 sequences, about a sixth seen once. The receptor was isolated from a woman aged 18-29 years with Graves' hyperthyroidism. Input material: blood. The gene calls are TRBV7-8 and TRBJ2-1; 7 bases are shared with TRBD2. This chain's CDR3 is CASSLRPPAGYYYNEQFF. Written as DNA, the CDR3 is TGTGCCAGCAGCTTACGACCACCAGCGGGATACTACTACAATGAGCAGTTCTTC. The full variable domain, in which reference TRBV7-8 and TRBJ2-1 provide the parts outside the CDR3, is GAGVSQSPRYKVAKRGQDVALRCDPISGHVSLFWYQQALGQGPEFLTYFQNEAQLDKSGLPSDRFFAERPEGSVSTLKIQRTQQEDSAVYLCASSLRPPAGYYYNEQFFGPGTRLTVL.